A single sample is the source of the 28 T cell receptor beta chains below, sequenced in a study of T-cell memory formation after mild COVID-19. TCRdb passed the 5' RACE reads through MiXCR, listing each CDR3 protein once. Among about 180,000 distinct CDR3 sequences listed, 15% to 20% were seen once. The sample comprised PBMCs or a T cell subset sorted from them (not recorded which). The receptor source for this set is a man younger than 35 who had mild COVID-19 (a few samples of this study predate the infection). Cell type and time point are not known.

This clonotype was observed a few times. This sequence joins TRBV18 and TRBJ2-3, with D unclear. Germline values: CDR1 KGHSH, CDR2 LQKENI. This CDR3 contains 12 residues. V lost 3 bases to trimming and J lost 3 bases, with 4 bases between them. The CDR3 nucleotides read TGTGCCAGCTCACCCCAGACAGATACGCAGTATTTT. This gives the protein CASSPQTDTQYF.

Notes on this clonotype: The junction differs from germline at one of its ends, possibly a read error. The J gene is TRBJ1-1, the V gene TRBV7-2, with unresolved D. This CDR3 is 15 amino acids long. CDR1 is SGHTA, CDR2 FQGNSA, per germline. The CDR3 DNA sequence: TGTGCCAGCGGCTTAGCGCCGGGTTTGTGGACTGAAGCTTTCTTT. It is translated as CASGLAPGLWTEAFF.

This sequence joins TRBV7-2 and TRBJ1-1; a possible D gene is TRBD1 (6 bases). CDR3 length: 16 residues. Germline V CDR1 and CDR2: SGHTA, FQGNSA. Trimming pared 5 bases from V and 3 bases from J, leaving 19 bases between. CDR3 nucleotide sequence: TGTGCCAGCAGCCGCGAGAGGGCAGGGGCGGACACTGAAGCTTTCTTT. Translated, it gives CASSRERAGADTEAFF.

The chain recombines TRBV6-1 with TRBJ1-2; TRBD1 matches at 9 bases. Germline-derived CDR1 and CDR2 are MNHNS and SASEGT. The CDR3 loop spans 14 amino acids. J gave up 4 bases and V 7 bases, and 7 bases lay outside the gene matches. CDR3 region: CASNPQGAGYGYTF. CDR3 DNA sequence: TGTGCCAGCAACCCACAGGGGGCTGGCTATGGCTACACCTTC.

This clonotype was observed a few times. This rearrangement joins TRBV10-3 to TRBJ1-5, with D unclear. V dropped 6 bases and J dropped 5 bases, with 8 bases sitting between them. The CDR3 sequence is 12 residues long. In germline, CDR1 is ENHRY, CDR2 SYGVKD. Here the CDR3 reads CAIRTEDQPQHF. As DNA, the CDR3 is TGTGCCATCAGGACGGAAGATCAGCCCCAGCATTTT.

This clonotype turned up a few times. This chain uses TRBV11-1 with TRBJ2-1; 13 nucleotides line up with TRBD2. CDR1 and CDR2 from the germline V gene are SGHAT and FQDESV (reference sequence). The CDR3 length is 15 residues. Losses at the gene ends were 5 bases for V and 5 bases for J; bases not matched to a gene: 3. The CDR3 DNA sequence: TGTGCCAGCAGCGTCGGGACTAGCGGGGACAATGAGCAGTTCTTC. It encodes CASSVGTSGDNEQFF.

V gene TRBV5-1 combines with J gene TRBJ2-1; TRBD2 aligns across 8 bases. V shed 3 bases, J shed 2 bases, and the junction held 7 bases outside the gene matches. The CDR3 runs to 16 residues. From germline, CDR1 is SGHRS and CDR2 YFSETQ. CDR3 residues: CASSYTAGVTYNEQFF. CDR3 in DNA: TGCGCCAGCAGCTACACAGCGGGGGTTACCTACAATGAGCAGTTCTTC.

This clonotype occurred many times. The chain uses TRBV7-2 and TRBJ2-3; D call uncertain. The ends were cut back, 4 bases at V and 6 bases at J, with 8 bases in the middle. Germline CDR1 and CDR2: SGHTA and FQGNSA. The CDR3 sequence is 12 residues long. Here the CDR3 reads CASSSGWDTQYF. CDR3 in DNA: TGTGCCAGCAGCTCAGGATGGGATACGCAGTATTTT.

Only a few counts were recorded for this clonotype. The chain carries TRBV6-5 and TRBJ2-6; D gene unclear. V lost 5 bases and J lost 1, with 18 bases in between. CDR1 MNHEY and CDR2 SVGAGI come from the germline V gene. The CDR3 contains 18 residues. CDR3 bases: TGTGCCAGCAGTCGGCTGATGGGTCGCTCGTCTGGGGCCAACGTCCTGACTTTC. Translation: CASSRLMGRSSGANVLTF.

The genes are TRBV6-2 or TRBV6-3 and TRBJ2-1; 9 bases agree with TRBD1. CDR1 is MNHEY and CDR2 is SVGEGT in the germline V gene. With V trimmed by 2 bases and J by 4 bases, 6 bases remained unmatched. This CDR3 spans 16 amino acids. The CDR3 reads CASSYLGTGFYNEQFF. DNA for the CDR3: TGTGCCAGCAGTTACCTTGGGACAGGGTTTTACAATGAGCAGTTCTTC.

This clonotype was recorded a few times. The chain links TRBV30 to TRBJ2-2; D remains unclear. CDR1 GTSNPN and CDR2 SVGIG come from the germline V gene (reference sequence). Trimming took 1 base from V and 8 from J, leaving 5 bases between them. This CDR3 contains 11 residues. CDR3 nucleotides: TGTGCCTGGAGTGGAGTAGGGGAGCTGTTTTTT. The encoded protein is CAWSGVGELFF.

This clonotype showed up just once. The rearrangement links TRBV20-1 to TRBJ2-3; 11 nucleotides match TRBD2. CDR1 and CDR2 (germline): DFQATT, SNEGSKA (reference sequence). V lost 3 bases to trimming and J lost 6 bases; unmatched junction nucleotides: 8. CDR3 length equals 15 residues. CDR3 DNA sequence: TGCAGTGCTAGTTGGCTAGCGGGGGGAATGGATACGCAGTATTTT. This codes for CSASWLAGGMDTQYF.

Many counts were recorded for this clonotype. The chain joins TRBV6-5 to TRBJ1-1, with 7 positions matching TRBD1. The V segment lost 6 bases and the J segment 1 base; nucleotides outside the gene matches: 11. Germline V gene data show CDR1 as MNHEY and CDR2 as SVGAGI. The CDR3 runs to 16 residues. This CDR3 is CASSSQRGRGNTEAFF. In DNA form, the CDR3 reads TGTGCCAGCAGCTCTCAGAGGGGGCGGGGGAACACTGAAGCTTTCTTT.

This clonotype was seen a few times. V and J are TRBV5-1 and TRBJ1-1, with D hard to call. From germline, CDR1 is SGHRS and CDR2 YFSETQ. The CDR3 covers 14 residues. The V end lost 0 bases, the J end lost 1 base, and 7 bases lay between the germline ends. DNA of the CDR3: TGCGCCAGCAGCTTGGTGGACGAGAACACTGAAGCTTTCTTT. Its translation: CASSLVDENTEAFF.

This clonotype has a handful of counts. This sequence joins TRBV5-1 and TRBJ2-7; D assignment may be TRBD1 or TRBD2 (5 bases each). Germline V gene sequence: CDR1 SGHRS, CDR2 YFSETQ. The CDR3 spans 13 residues. The V and J ends lost 4 bases and 6 bases respectively, with 14 bases between them. The CDR3 DNA reads as TGCGCCAGCAGCCTCCAGGGAGACCGCGAGCAGTACTTC. It specifies CASSLQGDREQYF.

The table lists this clonotype with a few counts. The chain links TRBV4-2 to TRBJ1-6, with 7 bases identical to TRBD1. With V trimmed by 0 bases and J by 8 bases, 10 bases remained unmatched. The CDR3 has 17 amino acids. Per germline, CDR1 LGHNA and CDR2 YNFKEQ. The CDR3 coding sequence is TGTGCCAGCAGCCAAGATCGGTCTATGGGGACAGATTCACCCCTCCACTTT. Its translation: CASSQDRSMGTDSPLHF.

The chain couples TRBV7-2 to TRBJ2-1; D tentatively fits TRBD1 or TRBD2 (5 bases each). The CDR3 sequence is 15 residues long. Germline loops: CDR1 SGHTA, CDR2 FQGNSA. Trimming cost V 5 bases and J 14 bases, with 25 bases left between them. CDR3 coding DNA: TGTGCCAGCAGCCCCCAGTCCCGACGGGGCATCTCGGAGTTCTTC. Translating it yields CASSPQSRRGISEFF.

This clonotype was counted only a few times. The rearrangement links TRBV5-1 to TRBJ1-5, with D maybe TRBD1 (5 bases). The germline V gene has CDR1 SGHRS and CDR2 YFSETQ. The CDR3 contains 15 residues. Deletions cut 3 bases from V and 1 base from J, with 11 bases between. CDR3 amino acids: CASSWDGGSNQPQHF. CDR3 coding DNA: TGCGCCAGCAGCTGGGATGGGGGGAGCAATCAGCCCCAGCATTTT.

This chain uses TRBV4-3 with TRBJ1-2; TRBD1 aligns across 7 bases. The CDR3 is 15 amino acids. Germline V gene data show CDR1 as LGHNA and CDR2 as YSLEER. V lost 3 bases to trimming and J lost 8 bases; unmatched junction nucleotides: 12. CDR3 bases: TGCGCCAGCAGCCAGGAATTAACAGGGGTCCTCGGCTACACCTTC. Its translation is CASSQELTGVLGYTF.

This chain uses TRBV2 with TRBJ1-6, with 8 bases matching TRBD1. Losses at the gene ends were 3 bases for V and 3 bases for J; bases not matched to a gene: 10. This CDR3 contains 18 residues. Germline V gene data show CDR1 as SNHLY and CDR2 as FYNNEI. CDR3 loop: CASSDSARGRYYNSPLHF. CDR3 bases: TGTGCCAGCAGTGATTCTGCCAGGGGGCGCTACTATAATTCACCCCTCCACTTT.

The chain has TRBV29-1 and TRBJ1-1, with a possible D match to TRBD1 (6 bases). The CDR3 is 14 residues long. Trimming removed 4 bases at V and 5 bases at J, with 17 bases between. CDR1 and CDR2 (germline): SQVTM, ANQGSEA. For the CDR3, the DNA is TGCAGCGTTGTGGGGGAGCAGGGACAAACTGAAGCTTTCTTT. It is translated as CSVVGEQGQTEAFF.

This clonotype was detected a few times. In DNA, the CDR3 is TGTGCCAGCAGCTTTCTCAACCGGGACAGCTCCTACGAGCAGTACTTC. This gives the protein CASSFLNRDSSYEQYF. The chain couples TRBV7-8 to TRBJ2-7; TRBD1 matches 7 bases. The CDR3 covers 16 residues. Germline lookup yields CDR1 SGHVS and CDR2 FQNEAQ. The V gene end was trimmed by 3 bases and the J gene end by 0 bases; junction bases not matched to a gene: 8.

The CDR3 reads CASSLQRAPSTDTQYF. Written as DNA, the CDR3 is TGCGCCAGCAGCTTACAGCGGGCCCCTAGCACAGATACGCAGTATTTT. The chain couples TRBV4-3 to TRBJ2-3, with a tentative D call TRBD2 (6 bases). Germline assignment: CDR1 LGHNA and CDR2 YSLEER. This CDR3 is 16 amino acids long. Deletions cut 5 bases from V and 0 bases from J, with 15 bases between.

The gene calls are TRBV5-6 and TRBJ2-7, with 8 bases fitting TRBD1. Germline CDR1 and CDR2: SGHDT and YYEEEE. Unmatched junction bases numbered 2, after V lost 3 bases and J lost 3 bases. The CDR3 is made up of 13 amino acids. The CDR3 DNA reads as TGTGCCAGCAGCTGGGACAGGAGCTACGAGCAGTACGTC. It yields the protein CASSWDRSYEQYV.

This clonotype was counted a few times. The V and J genes are TRBV3-1 and TRBJ1-1; possibly TRBD1 for D (6 bases). Trimming left V 4 bases short and J 1 base short, with 16 bases between. The CDR3 covers 16 residues. Germline-derived CDR1 and CDR2 are LGHDT and YNNKEL (reference sequence). CDR3 nucleotide sequence: TGTGCCAGCAGCCCAGGGTTGGCGGGGGCGAACACTGAAGCTTTCTTT. Translation: CASSPGLAGANTEAFF. Complete variable domain (other parts from reference TRBV3-1 and TRBJ1-1): DTAVSQTPKYLVTQMGNDKSIKCEQNLGHDTMYWYKQDSKKFLKIMFSYNNKELIINETVPNRFSPKSPDKAHLNLHINSLELGDSAVYFCASSPGLAGANTEAFFGQGTRLTVV.

In its sample, this clonotype was seen a few times. This chain joins TRBV5-6 and TRBJ2-5; D is undetermined. The CDR3 totals 13 residues. V was pared by 1 base and J by 5 bases, with 9 bases between. Germline CDR1 is SGHDT and CDR2 is YYEEEE. CDR3 in DNA: TGTGCCAGCAGCTTGTATAGTGCGGAGACCCAGTACTTC. This sequence encodes CASSLYSAETQYF.

The V gene is TRBV7-3, the J gene TRBJ2-3; maybe TRBD2 (6 bases). Trimming took 6 bases from V and 4 from J, leaving 20 bases between them. The CDR3 is made up of 16 amino acids. CDR1 is SGHTA and CDR2 is FQGTGA in the germline V gene. In DNA, the CDR3 is TGTGCCAGCAGGACCGGTCTTAGCGGCCCGGCAGATACGCAGTATTTT. Its protein is CASRTGLSGPADTQYF.

This chain connects TRBV2 to TRBJ2-6; 7 nucleotides match TRBD2. This CDR3 is 14 amino acids long. V was clipped by 11 bases and J by 5 bases; unmatched bases: 9. CDR1 is SNHLY and CDR2 is FYNNEI in the germline V gene. CDR3 region: CASIGGTRANVLTF. DNA of the CDR3: TGTGCCTCCATTGGAGGGACTAGGGCCAACGTCCTGACTTTC. The full variable domain, completed using reference TRBV2 and TRBJ2-6, is EPEVTQTPSHQVTQMGQEVILRCVPISNHLYFYWYRQILGQKVEFLVSFYNNEISEKSEIFDDQFSVERPDGSNFTLKIRSTKLEDSAMYFCASIGGTRANVLTFGAGSRLTVL.